The clone carrying this T cell receptor beta chain was seen a handful of times. Its target is unknown. This record comes from a study of cytomegalovirus exposure and HLA in healthy donors. Study context: Researchers previously reported finding fewer than 140 million unique TCR beta sequences from roughly 180 million T cells. Study-level points and caveats: Later analysis revealed greater clonal expansion in HLA-associated TCR beta chains than in equally common others. In a later analysis, productive TCRs from donors in an Asian-associated ancestry cluster reportedly carried fewer N-insertions than the cohort mean.

Primers: 60 Vbeta forward and 13 Jbeta reverse. Clones were sequenced by immunoSEQ multiplex PCR, and TCRdb holds only the in-frame ones, with some missing. The profile shows 150,000 to 250,000 clones, roughly 85% of them singletons. Sampled while nominally healthy, donors likely had unrecorded immune exposures. V lost 0 bases and J lost 8, with 11 bases in between. The CDR3 contains 14 residues. Germline V gene lookup returns CDR1 SGDLS and CDR2 YYNGEE. Sequencing used PBMCs. The sequence derives from a woman in her thirties in good health and CMV-seropositive. The chain links TRBV9 to TRBJ2-2; D possibly corresponds to TRBD2 (5 bases). CDR3 amino acids: CASSVDGLYGELFF. Here the CDR3 DNA reads TGTGCCAGCAGCGTAGACGGACTCTATGGGGAGCTGTTTTTT.